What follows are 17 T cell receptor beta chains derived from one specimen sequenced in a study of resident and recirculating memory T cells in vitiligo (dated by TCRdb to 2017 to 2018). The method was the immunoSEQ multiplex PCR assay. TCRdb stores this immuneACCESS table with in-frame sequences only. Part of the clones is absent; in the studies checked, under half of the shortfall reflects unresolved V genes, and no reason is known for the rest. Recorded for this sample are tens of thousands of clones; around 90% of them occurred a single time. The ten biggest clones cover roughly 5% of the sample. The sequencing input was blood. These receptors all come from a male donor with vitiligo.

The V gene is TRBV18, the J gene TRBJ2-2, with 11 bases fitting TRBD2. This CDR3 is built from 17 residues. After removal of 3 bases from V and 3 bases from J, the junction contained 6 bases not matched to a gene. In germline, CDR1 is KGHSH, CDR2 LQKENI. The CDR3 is CASSPPGTSGYTGELFF. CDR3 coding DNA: TGTGCCAGCTCACCTCCCGGGACTAGCGGCTACACCGGGGAGCTGTTTTTT.

CDR3 coding DNA: TGTGCCAGCTCGCTCCGGGAACCAGCCAAAAACATTCAGTACTTC. Translated: CASSLREPAKNIQYF. The chain joins TRBV18 to TRBJ2-4, with a weak D call TRBD2 (5 bases). V shed 6 bases and J shed 0 bases, with 12 bases lying between them. The CDR3 has 15 residues. CDR1 is KGHSH and CDR2 is LQKENI in the germline V gene. Combining the CDR3 with reference TRBV18 and TRBJ2-4 gives the whole variable domain NAGVMQNPRHLVRRRGQEARLRCSPMKGHSHVYWYRQLPEEGLKFMVYLQKENIIDESGMPKERFSAEFPKEGPSILRIQQVVRGDSAAYFCASSLREPAKNIQYFGAGTRLSVL.

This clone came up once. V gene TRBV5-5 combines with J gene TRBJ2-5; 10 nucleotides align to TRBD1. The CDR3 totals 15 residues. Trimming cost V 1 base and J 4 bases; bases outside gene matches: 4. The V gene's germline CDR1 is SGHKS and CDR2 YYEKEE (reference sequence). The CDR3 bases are TGTGCCAGCAGCTTGAGGGACAGGGGAATAGAGACCCAGTACTTC. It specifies CASSLRDRGIETQYF. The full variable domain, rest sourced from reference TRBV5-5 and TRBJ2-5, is DAGVTQSPTHLIKTRGQQVTLRCSPISGHKSVSWYQQVLGQGPQFIFQYYEKEERGRGNFPDRFSARQFPNYSSELNVNALLLGDSALYLCASSLRDRGIETQYFGPGTRLLVL.

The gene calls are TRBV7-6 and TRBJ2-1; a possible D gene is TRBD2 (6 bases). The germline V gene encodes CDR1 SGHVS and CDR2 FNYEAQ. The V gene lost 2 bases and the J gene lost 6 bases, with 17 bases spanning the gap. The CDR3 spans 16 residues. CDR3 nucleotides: TGTGCCAGCAGCTTAAGTACGGGAGTAAGGGCCAATGAGCAGTTCTTC. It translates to CASSLSTGVRANEQFF.

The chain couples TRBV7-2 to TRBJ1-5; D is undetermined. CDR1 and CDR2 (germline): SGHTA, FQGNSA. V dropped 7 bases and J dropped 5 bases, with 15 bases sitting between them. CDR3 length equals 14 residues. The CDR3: CASKGTPADQPQHF. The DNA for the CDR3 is TGTGCCAGCAAAGGTACTCCCGCGGATCAGCCCCAGCATTTT.

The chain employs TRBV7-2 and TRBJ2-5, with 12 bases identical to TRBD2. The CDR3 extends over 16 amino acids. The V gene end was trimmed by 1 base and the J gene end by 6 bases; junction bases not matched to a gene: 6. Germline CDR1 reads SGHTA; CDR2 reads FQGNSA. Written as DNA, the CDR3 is TGTGCCAGCAGCTTAGGTCGACTAGCGGGAGAGAAGACCCAGTACTTC. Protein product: CASSLGRLAGEKTQYF.

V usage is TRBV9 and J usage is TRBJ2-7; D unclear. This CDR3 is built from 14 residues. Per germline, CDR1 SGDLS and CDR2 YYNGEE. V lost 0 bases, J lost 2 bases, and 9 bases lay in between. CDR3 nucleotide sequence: TGTGCCAGCAGCGTAGGCGACACCGCCTACGAGCAGTACTTC. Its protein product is CASSVGDTAYEQYF. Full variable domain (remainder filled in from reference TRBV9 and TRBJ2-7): DSGVTQTPKHLITATGQRVTLRCSPRSGDLSVYWYQQSLDQGLQFLIQYYNGEERAKGNILERFSAQQFPDLHSELNLSSLELGDSALYFCASSVGDTAYEQYFGPGTRLTVT.

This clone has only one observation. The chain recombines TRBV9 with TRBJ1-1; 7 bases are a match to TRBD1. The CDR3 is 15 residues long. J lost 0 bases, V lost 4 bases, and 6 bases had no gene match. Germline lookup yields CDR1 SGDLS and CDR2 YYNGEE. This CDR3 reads CASSPTGSMNTEAFF. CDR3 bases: TGTGCCAGCAGCCCGACAGGGAGTATGAACACTGAAGCTTTCTTT.

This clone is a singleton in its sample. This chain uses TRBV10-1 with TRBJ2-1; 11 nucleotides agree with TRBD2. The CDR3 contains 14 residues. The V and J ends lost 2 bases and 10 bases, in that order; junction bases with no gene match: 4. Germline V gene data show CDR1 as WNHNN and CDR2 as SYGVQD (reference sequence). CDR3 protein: CASSELAGGSEQFF. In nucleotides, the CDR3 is TGCGCCAGCAGTGAGCTAGCGGGAGGTAGCGAGCAGTTCTTC.

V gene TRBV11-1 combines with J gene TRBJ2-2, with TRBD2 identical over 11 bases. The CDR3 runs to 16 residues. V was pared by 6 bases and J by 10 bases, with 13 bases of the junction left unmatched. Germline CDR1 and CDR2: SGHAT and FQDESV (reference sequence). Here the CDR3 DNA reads TGTGCCAGCAGTCCGTCCGGGACTAGCGGCCATACGGAGCTGTTTTTT. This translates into CASSPSGTSGHTELFF.

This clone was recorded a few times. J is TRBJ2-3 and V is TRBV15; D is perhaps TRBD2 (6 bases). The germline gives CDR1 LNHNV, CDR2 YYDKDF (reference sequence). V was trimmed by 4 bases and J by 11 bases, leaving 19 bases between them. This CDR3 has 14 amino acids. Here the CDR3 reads CATSTLAARGGQYF. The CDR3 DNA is TGTGCCACCAGCACCCTTGCCGCCCGGGGAGGGCAGTATTTT.

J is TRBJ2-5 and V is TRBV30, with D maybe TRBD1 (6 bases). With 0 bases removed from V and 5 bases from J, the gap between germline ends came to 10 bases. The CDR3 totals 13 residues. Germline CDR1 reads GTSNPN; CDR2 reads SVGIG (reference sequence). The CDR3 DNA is TGTGCCTGGAGTGTACAGGGAACGGAGACCCAGTACTTC. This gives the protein CAWSVQGTETQYF.

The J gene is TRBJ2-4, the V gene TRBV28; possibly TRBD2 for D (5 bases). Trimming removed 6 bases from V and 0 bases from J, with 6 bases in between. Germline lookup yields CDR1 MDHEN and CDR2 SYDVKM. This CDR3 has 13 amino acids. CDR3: CASRAGAKNIQYF. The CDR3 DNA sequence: TGTGCCAGCAGGGCGGGAGCCAAAAACATTCAGTACTTC.

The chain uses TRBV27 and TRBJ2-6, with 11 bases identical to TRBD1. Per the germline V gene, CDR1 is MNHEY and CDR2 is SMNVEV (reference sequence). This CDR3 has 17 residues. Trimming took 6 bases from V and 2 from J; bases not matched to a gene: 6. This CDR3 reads CASREWTGGTGANVLTF. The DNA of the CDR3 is TGTGCCAGCAGGGAGTGGACAGGGGGCACTGGGGCCAACGTCCTGACTTTC.

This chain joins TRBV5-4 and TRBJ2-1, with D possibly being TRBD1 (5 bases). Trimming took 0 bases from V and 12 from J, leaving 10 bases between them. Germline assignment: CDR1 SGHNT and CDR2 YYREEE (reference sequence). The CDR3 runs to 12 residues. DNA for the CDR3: TGTGCCAGCAGCTTGGGTGGCCAGGGGCAGTTCTTC. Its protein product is CASSLGGQGQFF.

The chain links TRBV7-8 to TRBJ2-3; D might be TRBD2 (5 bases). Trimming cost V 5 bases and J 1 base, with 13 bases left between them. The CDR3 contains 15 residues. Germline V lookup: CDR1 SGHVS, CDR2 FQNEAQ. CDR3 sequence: CASSRGSPGTDTQYF. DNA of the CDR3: TGTGCCAGCAGCCGAGGGTCGCCGGGCACAGATACGCAGTATTTT.

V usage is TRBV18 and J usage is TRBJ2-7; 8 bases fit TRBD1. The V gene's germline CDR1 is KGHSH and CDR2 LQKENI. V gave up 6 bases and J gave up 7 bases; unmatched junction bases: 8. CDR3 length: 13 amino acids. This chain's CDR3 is CASSSGGLGEQYF. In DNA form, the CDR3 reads TGTGCCAGCTCCTCAGGGGGCCTGGGAGAGCAGTACTTC.